The present entry profiles one T cell receptor (beta chain) with its context. This clonotype has ten or more counts. No antigen is known for it. Base qualities are not recorded, but no much larger clone differs from it by a single base. The TCR beta CDR3 regions were amplified from the RNA transcripts. The TCR CDR3 was subjected to a first round of RT-PCR using the HTBI primer set and the Qiagen OneStep RT-PCR kit. The libraries were constructed in a second round of multiplex PCR and then size-selected and purified. The libraries were sequenced on an Illumina HiSeq2000 using paired-end 100 bp reads. Per the original workflow: SOAPnuke was used to process the raw data, throwing out any read that contained adapters or uncalled bases, had a mean Phred below 15, or lacked an exact constant-primer or identifier match. High-quality paired reads were merged using COPE v1.2.5, and each unique nucleotide sequence was defined as a clonotype. Clonotypes were aligned to IMGT TRBV, TRBD and TRBJ reference segments using MiTCR v1.1. Analysis was restricted to V-J combinations with a frequency above 0.0001, which covered about 99% of repertoires. The TCS score was defined as the ratio of F50 (clonal expansion) to E x V (chaos), calculated using BLOSUM62-based TCRdist between CDR3 peptides within each V-J. Welch's t-statistics and random forest reduced several hundred V-J features to 13, which were used in a naive Bayes classifier (R e1071). TCRdb reworked the public reads: Q25 trimming with fastp, MiXCR clone assembly, productive beta chains retained. Entries that share a CDR3 protein sequence are merged under the most common genes and DNA. TCRdb's processing, not the authors' own work, is the source of the V and J calls. Across this sample there are about 480,000 distinct CDR3 sequences, with about an eighth seen only once. Roughly 17% of the sample belongs to the ten largest clones.

This entry belongs to a study of T cells in Graves' hyperthyroidism and ophthalmopathy (dated by TCRdb to between 2018 and 2021). Looking at the study overall: Peripheral blood was collected at initial diagnosis, before any treatment. A discovery cohort of about a hundred patients, 43 with Graves' ophthalmopathy and 55 to 65 with stable Graves' hyperthyroidism, was used to find distinguishing TCR V-J signatures. Whether ophthalmopathy could be predicted prospectively was tested in an independent validation cohort made up of approximately 19 hyperthyroidism patients plus 17 patients who later progressed to ophthalmopathy. The 100 discovery patients were randomly split 7:3 into training and test sets. Thyroid tissue and blood T-cell repertoires from six Graves' hyperthyroidism patients were also compared in the study. Once sampling was done, hyperthyroidism patients were given methimazole at a starting dose of 30 mg daily, whereas ophthalmopathy patients were given high-dose intravenous methylprednisolone. According to the paper, TCR Vbeta CDR3 sequencing was carried out on about 140 peripheral blood samples, which came from 40 to 45 ophthalmopathy, about 75 hyperthyroidism and about 17 progressor patients. Findings and caveats that apply to the study as a whole: In validation, the model predicted progression to ophthalmopathy with approximately 71% sensitivity and around 72% specificity, a median of 6.5 months before onset. Most expanded thyroid clonotypes (frequency above 0.001) were also detected in blood, suggesting blood repertoires may reflect thyroid immune responses. In cross-validation, a model built on a 13 V-J signature told ophthalmopathy apart from stable hyperthyroidism with 85% to 90% sensitivity and about 81% specificity, and in testing the same model reached 80%/75%. No statistical method was used to fix the sample size in advance, and group allocation was not hidden from the investigators.

A patient counted as having stable Graves' hyperthyroidism if no progression to ophthalmopathy occurred over 18 months of follow-up. Hyperthyroidism patients were newly diagnosed, with disease duration under 2 months, and aged 18 to 65 years. The study excluded patients with uncontrolled infections, other autoimmune diseases, pregnancy or lactation. Diagnoses were established on the basis of clinical symptoms, serum thyroxine and TRAb, thyroid ultrasound, and orbital computed tomography. Ficoll-Paque density gradient centrifugation was used to isolate PBMCs from 8.5 to 10 ml of fresh peripheral blood. Total RNA was extracted with Trizol reagent, and quality was checked on an Agilent 2100 Bioanalyzer. The CDR3 sequence holds 18 residues, the cysteine and phenylalanine included. Only the CDR3 DNA is retained, 54 bases long and in frame from the first base. V and J are trimmed by 0 bases and 6 bases, and the gene matches miss 16 bases of the junction. From a lookup of the germline V gene, CDR1 and CDR2 are SGDLS and YYNGEE.

The sample taken for sequencing was blood. This TCR derives from a woman between 18 and 30 years old with Graves' hyperthyroidism. The chain is assembled from TRBV9 and TRBJ1-1; TRBD1 aligns with 8 central bases. The bases are TGTGCCAGCAGCGTAGGTCGGTCTAGGCAGGGGGCTTCCTCTGAAGCTTTCTTT. It is translated as CASSVGRSRQGASSEAFF.